This TCR beta chain was obtained from a study of cytomegalovirus exposure and HLA in healthy donors (dated by TCRdb to the late 2010s). Context from the whole study: In an earlier analysis of fewer than 750 of the donors, 276 Gb of sequence data and 117 million unique TCR beta sequences from 150 million to 200 million T cells were reported. An early release that covered roughly 600 HLA-typed donors contained around 300 gigabases of sequencing data and some 87 million unique TCR sequences. Of the approximately 400 genotyped donors, 75% to 85% were placed in the genetic ancestry cluster associated with self-reported Caucasian donors. The study aimed to test whether cataloging public T cell receptors could reveal signatures of past pathogen exposure. The study profiled the T cell repertoires of 666 subjects by immunosequencing and related them to cytomegalovirus serostatus. In addition to the first cohort of roughly 670 subjects, a separate validation cohort of 120 different subjects was used. To predict cytomegalovirus infection status, the study brought together high-throughput TCR immunosequencing, statistical association of individual TCRs with disease status, and machine learning. A later analysis re-examined previously published TCR beta repertoires from about 670 donors and added high-resolution HLA genotyping to investigate patterns of TCR occurrence. In the later analysis, no new phenotypic data were used to find candidate immune exposures; instead, reliance was placed on TCR beta sequences and their occurrence across donors. To decide whether each TCR beta V gene segment behaved as functional or pseudogenic, an earlier analysis of approximately 590 of the donors relied on high-throughput TCR beta sequencing. Alongside the repertoire data, information on donor age, sex, ethnicity and CMV serostatus was compiled. Genome-wide SNP genotypes for about three fifths of the roughly 700 donors were used in a later genetic analysis, which treated that subset as a discovery cohort. All discovery cohort repertoires had been generated on a single sequencing platform. Both class I and class II loci were covered by HLA typing, at four-digit resolution. Typing coverage differed by locus: A, B, C, DRB1 and DQB1 were typed in roughly 620-630 donors, DQA1 in approximately 520, DPA1 in 600 to 610, and DPB1 in just under 490. Several DR-DQ haplotypes were handled as single units for association and clustering, since linkage in the cohort was strong. On average, about 240,000 unique TCR beta nucleotide sequences were sequenced per donor among 300 to 500 genotyped donors of the cohort, with 15% to 20% of those sequences being non-productive. What the study reported, not specific to this receptor: According to a later genetic analysis, donors in an Asian-associated ancestry cluster had fewer N-insertions in productive TCRs than the approximately 700-donor mean. In a later analysis, HLA-associated TCR beta chains showed more clonal expansion and lower generation probabilities than non-associated chains that were equally common. Specific HLA alleles were associated with more than 15,000 TCR beta sequences at a false discovery rate of 0.05 in a later analysis. Because counts were too low, about 18 rarely observed V segments, including chromosome 9 orphons, were excluded from the earlier analysis of 587 of the donors. A later genetic analysis associated a missense DCLRE1C variant with V-gene and J-gene trimming of TCR beta chains, and an independent cohort replicated the association. The authors suggested that the approach could potentially be generalized to other disease states and immunological phenotypes. Most TCR sequences were observed very rarely across donors, whereas some public TCRs were present in many individuals. A total of roughly 160 TCR beta chains were listed by the study as associated with cytomegalovirus. HLA typing was unavailable for some donors at each locus, so association tests used only the typed subset. When HLA alleles, especially DR and DQ, strongly co-occurred, attributing TCR associations to individual alleles was difficult. Most CMV-associated TCR beta chains appeared to be HLA-restricted in a later analysis, and the HLA associations seemed to be driven largely by CMV exposure. According to a later analysis, parvovirus B19, influenza, CMV and Epstein-Barr virus appeared linked to several top co-occurrence clusters. The classifier was reported to diagnose cytomegalovirus status with high specificity and sensitivity in both the original cohort and the validation cohort. A cluster of highly shared sequence variants was judged likely to represent a technical artifact of the sequencing pipeline. The cohort was sequenced for TCR beta chains only, and without alpha or paired-chain data the features that could be detected were limited. According to a later analysis, TCR association rates differed among HLA loci, with DRB1 alleles showing the most associated TCRs and HLA-C alleles showing the fewest. CMV serostatus was the only immune exposure information available for the cohort. Correlated functional status among segregating V segments might reflect linkage disequilibrium, but an unknown experimental factor could not be ruled out. A few of the identified cytomegalovirus-associated TCR beta chains were confirmed in vitro to be specific for cytomegalovirus antigens. A further reported finding was that TCR beta sequences accurately predicted the HLA-A and HLA-B alleles for most subjects in the first cohort. Sequencing depth was assumed to be roughly uniform across donors in the presence/absence analyses, though that assumption may not hold. Some IMGT-functional V segments, including TRBV6-2 and TRBV6-3, could not be told apart with the 87-base-pair reads, so those segments were excluded. In an earlier analysis of some 540 of the donors, most TCR beta V segments appeared in productive rearrangements about 87% or about 30% of the time, broadly matching IMGT annotations.

CDR1 and CDR2 (SQVTM, ANQGSEA) derive from the germline V gene. After removal of 8 bases from V and 2 bases from J, the junction retains 8 bases not matched to a gene. The CDR3 goes from the cysteine to the phenylalanine over 13 residues. Just the 39-base CDR3 DNA is kept, in frame starting at base 1. The cohort comprised some 730 healthy bone marrow donors. At the time of sampling, all cohort members were nominally healthy, though unrecorded immune exposures were likely present. The donor was CMV seronegative and was included in the group of about 350 seronegative cohort members. A peripheral blood sample was collected from each donor, and TCR beta sequencing was performed on peripheral blood mononuclear cells. The Qiagen DNeasy Blood Extraction Kit was used to extract genomic DNA from the blood cell samples. This clone was counted only a few times. Its antigen is not yet known. No base quality information exists; no much larger clone differs at one position.

Libraries were prepared through the immunoSEQ multiplex PCR assay. The multiplex PCR relied on a mix of 60 forward primers for TCR Vbeta segments and 13 reverse primers for TCR Jbeta segments. Amplification of the CDR3 region of rearranged TCR beta genes was performed with a multiplex PCR assay on genomic DNA. The amplified TCR beta libraries were sequenced on the Illumina HiSeq System as 87-base-pair reads. The original pipeline was this. In a later analysis, around 80 million unique TCR beta chains were counted across the 500 to 700 repertoires, and about 9.9 million of these chains were shared by at least two donors. Raw reads were error-corrected and collapsed into unique sequences by a nearest-neighbor algorithm in which closely related sequences were merged to remove PCR and sequencing errors. Alignment of CDR3 sequences to IMGT reference sequences was used to assign V, D and J gene segments. For a sequence to be retained, a match of at least six nucleotides to both a V gene segment and a J gene segment was required. A rearrangement counted as productive if the CDR3 had no stop codons and remained in frame with V and J, and every other rearrangement counted as non-productive. CDR3 was defined according to IMGT convention as the region running from the second conserved V-encoded cysteine to the conserved J-encoded phenylalanine. The earlier analysis of about 530 of the donors excluded any sequence lacking an unambiguous match to a single V gene segment. An earlier analysis of almost 600 of the donors classified V segments as functional when productive rearrangements were above 56.7% and as segregating when the standard deviation between donors was above 5%. A statistical classification framework was built for diagnosing cytomegalovirus status from the catalog of TCR beta chain sequences. In a later analysis, TCR nucleotide sequences were compared against IMGT/GENE-DB human TR gene sequences so that V and J genes could be assigned. A later analysis assigned CDR3 sequences and most-parsimonious VDJ recombination scenarios with the TCRdist pipeline. A later analysis defined each TCR beta chain by its CDR3 amino acid sequence plus V-gene family, and excluded reads lacking a unique V-gene family. To address suspected cross-contamination and a sequencing artifact, a later analysis removed 592 highly shared, low-generation-probability nucleotide sequences. In a later analysis, a clonal expansion index for each public chain was calculated from normalized within-repertoire ranks of inferred template counts. A later analysis computed generation probabilities with a VDJ recombination model fitted to out-of-frame rearrangements, and checked the results against IGoR. In a later analysis, hypergeometric tests were used to score TCR-TCR, TCR-HLA and TCR-CMV co-occurrence, with a repertoire-size bias correction applied to TCR pairs. A later analysis estimated false discovery rates by permuting HLA or CMV assignments 20 times. In a later analysis, co-occurring TCRs were grouped with DBSCAN, and TCRdist sequence similarity was added when clustering was performed within HLA-allele-positive subsets. Repertoires with fewer than 30,000 or more than 120,000 public chains were left out of co-occurrence clustering, as were four to six repertoires with anomalous nucleotide sharing. Entries here come from immuneACCESS through TCRdb and include only in-frame sequences with V and J called. Some clones fail to appear in such tables; in the studies checked, an unresolved V gene covers under half of the shortfall, and the cause of the remainder is unknown. The V and J calls and clone size are taken from that table; D and trimming were inferred from the DNA. The sample yields roughly 150,000 clones; 76% were counted once. Over 3% of the sample is taken by the ten largest.

The chain joins TRBV29-1 to TRBJ2-5; 7 nucleotides in the junction match TRBD1. The sample comprised PBMCs. The clonotype comes from a man between 40 and 49 years old in good health and CMV-seronegative. The CDR3 protein is CSILGQEQETQYF. Here is the DNA: TGCAGCATTCTCGGACAGGAGCAAGAGACCCAGTACTTC.